This entry concerns a single T cell receptor (beta chain). What antigen it recognizes has not been identified. The CDR3, from cysteine to phenylalanine, totals 16 residues. The DNA is not on file. As encoded in the germline V gene (reference sequence), CDR1 is LNHDA while CDR2 is SQIVND. The sample belongs to a study of T cell clusters in autoimmune cytopenias (dated by TCRdb to the late 2010s). A note on the overall study: TRB sequencing reached a median depth of about 52,000 reads per sample and yielded a median of 2,350 distinct TRB clonotypes per sample. The goal of the study was to determine whether autoimmune cytopenia patients have a disease-specific immune repertoire signature that could serve as a blood-based biomarker. Alongside healthy, CLL and autoimmune hepatitis controls, autoimmune cytopenia patients had their peripheral blood TRB and IGH repertoires sequenced at active disease and again during treatment follow-up. What the research found in general, with its limitations: About 3.2-fold more exclusive TRB clusters were observed in healthy donors than in active autoimmune hepatitis patients, consistent with an autoimmunity-wide signature. A lack of physiological T cell clusters in primary autoimmune cytopenia patients was suggested by GLIPH, as 51 clusters were found to be exclusive to healthy donors versus around 16 exclusive to patients. Shifts in the TRB repertoire, including less even repertoires in secondary cytopenia and CLL, were mostly a reflection of lymphoma bias and not of autoimmunity. The T cell clusters were only ever defined in silico, so experimental validation of their functional role was still needed. In the comparison of secondary cytopenia with CLL, no cluster-lack signature showed up, apparently because the dominant lymphoma-associated repertoire masked the signature.

To amplify TRB rearrangements, a touch-down multiplex PCR protocol was run with the TRB-A and TRB-B primer pools combined in a single tube. Illumina adapters and sample indices were attached to the amplicons through two consecutive PCR reactions using Phusion HS II polymerase. The amplicons were purified from gel with the NucleoSpin Gel and PCR Clean-up kit, after which the amplicons were quantified by Qubit and checked for quality on an Agilent 2100 Bioanalyzer. Sequencing of the libraries was done on an Illumina MiSeq with paired-end, single-indexed, 600-cycle runs. The original pipeline was this. MiXCR version 2.1.12, together with the default MiXCR reference library, was used to align and assemble the TRB reads. Each unique CDR3 nucleotide sequence defined a clone, and only productive sequences with at least two reads were analysed. Repertoire diversity was assessed by alpha-parameterized diversity profiles (alpha 0 to 5), including Shannon (alpha 1) and Simpson (alpha 2) indices, computed with an R script. The tcR package was used to compute combinatorial TRB VJ usage, and cohorts were compared on this usage by principal component analysis with ade4. GLIPH was used to cluster TCRbeta CDR3s in pairs of cohorts matched for age and read depth, and a Wilcoxon test was used to compare cluster frequencies. Following reprocessing of the reads by TCRdb, the data hold one row per CDR3 protein sequence and no DNA is available. TCRdb's processing, not the study's, gives the V and J calls here. Per the sample table, the count is roughly 1,000 distinct CDR3 sequences. The ten largest make up 40% to 55% of the sample.

Per sample, roughly 250 ng of peripheral blood genomic DNA, around 40,000 genome equivalents, was used for TRB amplification. The TCR was taken from a human donor with an autoimmune cytopenia or autoimmune hepatitis (not recorded which). The sample was peripheral blood. The chain is made from TRBV19 and TRBJ1-1; without DNA, the TCRdb call of TRBD1 cannot be checked. Here the CDR3 is given as CASSMGGREQNTEAFF.